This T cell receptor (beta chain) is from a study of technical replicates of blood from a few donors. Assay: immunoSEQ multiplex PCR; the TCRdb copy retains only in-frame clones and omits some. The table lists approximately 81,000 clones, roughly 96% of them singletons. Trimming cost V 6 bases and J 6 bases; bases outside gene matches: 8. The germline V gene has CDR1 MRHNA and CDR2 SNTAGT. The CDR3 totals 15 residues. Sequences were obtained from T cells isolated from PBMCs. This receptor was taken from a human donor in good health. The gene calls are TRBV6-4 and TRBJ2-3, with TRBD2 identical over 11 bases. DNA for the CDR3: TGTGCCAGCAGAATGTTAGCGGGAGGGCCGGATACGCAGTATTTT. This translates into CASRMLAGGPDTQYF.